These 10 T cell receptor beta chains came from one sample sequenced in a study of tumor-infiltrating lymphocytes in primary liver carcinoma. Unsorted bulk tissue of about 19-31 mg yielded co-extracted RNA and DNA. Starting from around 0.45 ug of total RNA, TCR beta cDNA was produced with a primer in the constant region. Libraries of TCR beta came from three nested multiplex PCR rounds with slightly modified ARM-PCR. Two initial PCR rounds of roughly 10 cycles each paired TRBV1-TRBV30 forward primers with a C-beta reverse primer. MiXCR was run by TCRdb on the multiplex PCR reads, yielding one entry per CDR3 protein. The profile shows approximately 110,000 distinct CDR3 sequences, 55% to 75% of them singletons. The specimen sequenced was liver tumor tissue from sampling region 1. Stated subset: tumor region T1, superior pole. The receptors shown here come from an older woman with primary liver carcinoma and hepatitis B virus infection.

Note on this clonotype: Since a much larger clone is just one base distant, this may be a read error. The chain recombines TRBV4-1 with TRBJ2-5; D ambiguous. V was shortened by 4 bases and J by 5 bases, with 20 bases between the two germline ends. This CDR3 is built from 16 residues. Per the germline V gene, CDR1 is MGHRA and CDR2 is YSYEKL. As DNA, the CDR3 is TGCGCCAGCAGCCGAGAGCCGGGCCTGGGCTTCGAGACCCAGTACTTC. Translation gives CASSREPGLGFETQYF.

About this clonotype: The junction shows a germline mismatch at one end, possibly a read error. The chain carries TRBV4-1 and TRBJ2-1; 7 bases map to TRBD2. The germline CDR1 and CDR2 sequences are MGHRA and YSYEKL. The CDR3 totals 16 residues. CDR3: CASSHGGGGPYDEQFF. The CDR3 region has the DNA TGCGCCAGCAGCCATGGTGGCGGGGGTCCCTACGATGAGCAGTTCTTC.

About this clonotype itself: Its ends do not fully match the called genes, so a read error is possible. The rearrangement joins TRBV6-5 to TRBJ2-1, with 9 bases that match TRBD2. This CDR3 is built from 14 residues. Germline CDR1 and CDR2: MNHEY and SVGAGI. CDR3 DNA: TGTGCCAGTAGTTACGGGCGGGAGGGGGATAAGCAGTTCTTC. It encodes CASSYGREGDKQFF.

The chain is built from TRBV2 and TRBJ1-2; D call uncertain. The V end was cut by 6 bases, the J end by 0 bases, with 5 bases between. CDR3 length: 12 amino acids. Germline V gene data show CDR1 as SNHLY and CDR2 as FYNNEI. The CDR3 loop reads CASSTANYGYTF. The CDR3 DNA follows: TGTGCCAGCAGCACAGCTAACTATGGCTACACCTTC.

The rearrangement links TRBV19 to TRBJ2-2, with D perhaps matching TRBD2 (5 bases). The CDR3 sequence is 14 residues long. Deletions cut 3 bases from V and 5 bases from J, with 10 bases between. Germline loops: CDR1 LNHDA, CDR2 SQIVND (reference sequence). CDR3 in DNA: TGTGCCAGTAGTATTAGCGCCGGTACCGGGGAGCTGTTTTTT. It translates to CASSISAGTGELFF. The full variable domain, in which reference TRBV19 and TRBJ2-2 provide the parts outside the CDR3, is DGGITQSPKYLFRKEGQNVTLSCEQNLNHDAMYWYRQDPGQGLRLIYYSQIVNDFQKGDIAEGYSVSREKKESFPLTVTSAQKNPTAFYLCASSISAGTGELFFGEGSRLTVL.

This clonotype was seen ten or more times. CDR3 coding DNA: TGTGCCAGTCTTATGGGGGGAGGGTATGGCTACACCTTC. Its protein is CASLMGGGYGYTF. This chain uses TRBV6-6 with TRBJ1-2, with D perhaps matching TRBD1 (5 bases). Germline CDR1 and CDR2: MNHNY and SVGAGI (reference sequence). This CDR3 has 13 amino acids. Trimming left V 9 bases short and J 5 bases short, with 16 bases between.

A remark on this clonotype: Sequence at one end of the junction differs from germline and may be a read error. The rearrangement uses TRBV11-1 and TRBJ1-6; D gene ambiguous. Germline loops: CDR1 SGHAT, CDR2 FQDESV (reference sequence). The CDR3 has 13 residues. CDR3 sequence: CTSSLFRASPLHF. As DNA, the CDR3 is TGTACCAGCAGCCTCTTCCGGGCCTCACCCCTCCACTTT. Using reference TRBV11-1 and TRBJ1-6 for the parts outside the CDR3, the full variable domain is EAEVAQSPRYKITEKSQAVAFWCDPISGHATLYWYRQILGQGPELLVQFQDESVVDDSQLPKDRFSAERLKGVDSTLKIQPAELGDSAMYLCTSSLFRASPLHFGNGTRLTVT.

The CDR3 loop reads CASSLESGLAGGPGDEQFF. The CDR3 coding sequence is TGTGCCAGCAGCTTAGAGTCTGGATTAGCGGGAGGGCCGGGGGATGAGCAGTTCTTC. The rearrangement uses TRBV11-3 and TRBJ2-1, with 11 bases identical to TRBD2. Germline V gene lookup returns CDR1 SGHNT and CDR2 YENEEA. The CDR3 is 19 amino acids. V lost 0 bases and J lost 8; bases outside the gene matches: 15.

This clonotype was detected once. V usage is TRBV2 and J usage is TRBJ2-1; no definite D call. Trimming took 2 bases from V and 3 from J, leaving 11 bases between them. The CDR3 loop spans 15 amino acids. Germline CDR1 SNHLY, CDR2 FYNNEI. The CDR3 DNA is TGTGCCAGCAGTGAATCGATACCGATCTACAATGAGCAGTTCTTC. Translation gives CASSESIPIYNEQFF.

For this clonotype: The junction shows a germline mismatch at one end, possibly a read error. The chain is built from TRBV11-2 and TRBJ2-1; D is possibly TRBD2 (6 bases). The V gene's germline CDR1 is SGHAT and CDR2 FQNNGV. This CDR3 is 15 amino acids long. CDR3 in DNA: TGTACCAGCAGCCCCCCCGGGCGGGATTACAATGAACAGTTCTTC. Its protein is CTSSPPGRDYNEQFF. The complete variable domain, with remaining parts taken from reference TRBV11-2 and TRBJ2-1, reads EAGVAQSPRYKIIEKRQSVAFWCNPISGHATLYWYQQILGQGPKLLIQFQNNGVVDDSQLPKDRFSAERLKGVDSTLKIQPAKLEDSAVYLCTSSPPGRDYNEQFFGPGTRLTVL.